A single sample is the source of the 17 T cell receptor beta chains below, sequenced in a study of human T cells and chemical hapten exposure. Time point defined: patch test 2, 6 weeks after DPC sensitization. The sample's treatment: therapeutic diphenylcyclopropenone sensitization with weekly scalp DPC. A single record per CDR3 protein comes from TCRdb applying MiXCR to the RACE reads. Among about 100,000 distinct CDR3 sequences, over 9.5% were seen once, and the ten largest hold 3.2%. This specimen was whole blood, taken in connection with sensitization to the hapten diphenylcyclopropenone (DPC). These receptors originate from a woman in her 40s with alopecia areata. Some clones in this sample may be carry-over from other donors' samples.

The chain recombines TRBV7-3 with TRBJ1-1; no firm D call. The CDR3 length is 15 residues. Germline V gene data show CDR1 as SGHTA and CDR2 as FQGTGA. V was pared by 5 bases and J by 4 bases, with 17 bases between. CDR3 in amino acids: CASSPDRGRVTEAFF. Written as DNA, the CDR3 is TGTGCCAGCAGCCCCGACCGGGGTAGGGTCACTGAAGCTTTCTTT.

The chain couples TRBV7-2 to TRBJ1-4; D might be TRBD1 (6 bases). The V and J ends lost 5 bases and 4 bases respectively, with 11 bases between them. CDR1 and CDR2 (germline): SGHTA, FQGNSA. This CDR3 region has 14 residues. CDR3 sequence reads: CASSPGQSNEKLFF. In nucleotides, the CDR3 is TGTGCCAGCAGCCCGGGACAAAGTAATGAAAAACTGTTTTTT. The whole variable domain, filled in from reference TRBV7-2 and TRBJ1-4, reads GAGVSQSPSNKVTEKGKDVELRCDPISGHTALYWYRQSLGQGLEFLIYFQGNSAPDKSGLPSDRFSAERTGGSVSTLTIQRTQQEDSAVYLCASSPGQSNEKLFFGSGTQLSVL.

This clonotype was counted only a few times. V usage is TRBV29-1 and J usage is TRBJ2-2, with 7 bases matching TRBD1. CDR1 SQVTM and CDR2 ANQGSEA come from the germline V gene. The CDR3 contains 13 residues. V trimming: 4 bases; J trimming: 6 bases; junction bases outside the gene matches: 5. DNA of the CDR3: TGCAGCGTTGTCCAGGGGGTAGCCGGGGAGCTGTTTTTT. Encoded protein: CSVVQGVAGELFF.

This chain uses TRBV5-1 with TRBJ2-1; the match to TRBD2 covers 7 bases. The trim removed 1 base at V and 6 bases at J, leaving 4 bases unmatched. The CDR3 runs 14 residues. The germline gives CDR1 SGHRS, CDR2 YFSETQ. The CDR3 protein is CASSLMREGNEQFF. In DNA form, the CDR3 reads TGCGCCAGCAGCTTGATGAGGGAGGGCAATGAGCAGTTCTTC.

This clonotype occurred many times. The V and J genes are TRBV7-9 and TRBJ2-1; 9 bases match TRBD2. Trimming cost V 6 bases and J 6 bases; bases outside gene matches: 6. Germline loops: CDR1 SEHNR, CDR2 FQNEAQ (reference sequence). The CDR3 runs to 14 residues. This CDR3 is CASRPGLAVNEQFF. The DNA for the CDR3 is TGTGCCAGCAGACCGGGACTAGCAGTCAATGAGCAGTTCTTC.

Details on this clonotype: This may arise from a read error, as a much more abundant clone is one base away. This sequence joins TRBV2 and TRBJ2-1; D is possibly TRBD2 (6 bases). Germline CDR1 is SNHLY and CDR2 is FYNNEI. V was trimmed by 5 bases and J by 9 bases, leaving 14 bases between them. This CDR3 has 13 amino acids. Here the CDR3 reads CASSSGGSGEQFF. The DNA for the CDR3 is TGTGCCAGCAGTAGTGGGGGGTCGGGTGAGCAGTTCTTC.

This clonotype was picked up many times. The chain has TRBV12-3 or TRBV12-4 and TRBJ1-1; D uncertain. V shed 7 bases and J shed 7 bases, with 10 bases lying between them. This CDR3 contains 11 residues. CDR3 sequence (DNA): TGTGCCAGCATCTTTGGCGTTGAAGCTTTCTTT. This encodes CASIFGVEAFF.

This clonotype has at least ten counts. The chain recombines TRBV20-1 with TRBJ1-5; 9 bases are a match to TRBD1. CDR1 and CDR2 from the germline V gene are DFQATT and SNEGSKA (reference sequence). V lost 6 bases to trimming and J lost 6 bases; unmatched junction nucleotides: 9. CDR3 length equals 14 residues. CDR3: CSALLGQGLQPQHF. The CDR3 coding sequence is TGCAGTGCGCTTCTGGGACAGGGCCTTCAGCCCCAGCATTTT.

This clonotype was counted many times. CDR3 DNA sequence: TGTGCCAGCAGCTTGGTGGCTGGTCTAGGCTACAATGAGCAGTTCTTC. Its protein is CASSLVAGLGYNEQFF. This chain joins TRBV5-4 and TRBJ2-1; D remains unclear. Trimming took off 0 bases at V and 3 bases at J, with 13 bases between the two ends. Germline V gene sequence: CDR1 SGHNT, CDR2 YYREEE (reference sequence). CDR3 size: 16 residues.

Ten or more counts support this clonotype. The gene calls are TRBV27 and TRBJ2-5, with D perhaps assigned TRBD1 or TRBD2 (5 bases each). V lost 1 base, J lost 4 bases, and 13 bases lay in between. Germline assignment: CDR1 MNHEY and CDR2 SMNVEV (reference sequence). The CDR3 covers 15 residues. The chain's CDR3 is CASSLWSGTLETQYF. In DNA, the CDR3 is TGTGCCAGCAGTTTATGGTCCGGGACGCTAGAGACCCAGTACTTC.

This clonotype showed up many times. The V and J genes are TRBV11-2 and TRBJ1-2; D may be TRBD1 (5 bases). Trimming pared 5 bases from V and 6 bases from J, leaving 13 bases between. The CDR3 totals 13 residues. Per the germline V gene, CDR1 is SGHAT and CDR2 is FQNNGV. The CDR3 region has the DNA TGTGCCAGCAGCCAATCGAGGGGAGATGGCTACACCTTC. The encoded protein is CASSQSRGDGYTF. The full variable domain, its missing parts supplied by reference TRBV11-2 and TRBJ1-2, is EAGVAQSPRYKIIEKRQSVAFWCNPISGHATLYWYQQILGQGPKLLIQFQNNGVVDDSQLPKDRFSAERLKGVDSTLKIQPAKLEDSAVYLCASSQSRGDGYTFGSGTRLTVV.

This clonotype appeared many times. The rearrangement joins TRBV7-2 to TRBJ1-1; D possibly corresponds to TRBD1 (5 bases). Germline lookup yields CDR1 SGHTA and CDR2 FQGNSA. V was clipped by 2 bases and J by 5 bases, with 18 bases between them. The CDR3 covers 16 residues. The DNA for the CDR3 is TGTGCCAGCAGCTTAACGTCTGGGGCGCAGAGGACTGAAGCTTTCTTT. Translating gives CASSLTSGAQRTEAFF.

Remarks on this clonotype: One junction end disagrees with the germline gene, perhaps due to a read error. The chain uses TRBV5-4 and TRBJ2-5; D perhaps matches TRBD1 (5 bases). Looked up from germline, CDR1 is SGHNT and CDR2 is YYREEE (reference sequence). The CDR3 sequence is 13 residues long. The CDR3, as DNA: TGTGCCAGCAGGTTGGGGCCCCAGGAGACCCAGTACTTC. Its translation is CASRLGPQETQYF.

A note on this clonotype: A read error may be the cause here, since a much bigger clone is one base away. The V call is TRBV18, the J call TRBJ1-4, with D unresolved. Germline V gene sequence: CDR1 KGHSH, CDR2 LQKENI. This CDR3 contains 15 residues. Deletions cut 5 bases from V and 3 bases from J, with 13 bases between. The CDR3 DNA reads TGTGCCAGCTCAAGATTTCAGGAGGCTAATGAAAAACTGTTTTTT. Translated, it gives CASSRFQEANEKLFF.

This clonotype was seen at least ten times. The chain recombines TRBV14 with TRBJ1-2; D uncertain. With 4 bases removed from V and 8 bases from J, the gap between germline ends came to 8 bases. From germline, CDR1 is SGHDN and CDR2 FVKESK. This CDR3 comprises 11 residues. CDR3 in amino acids: CASSRGGGYTF. CDR3 DNA sequence: TGTGCCAGCAGCCGCGGTGGCGGCTACACCTTC.

This clonotype was recorded once. V gene TRBV27 combines with J gene TRBJ2-1, with 10 bases matching TRBD2. Trimming took 3 bases from V and 8 from J; bases not matched to a gene: 4. CDR3 length: 14 amino acids. Germline CDR1 is MNHEY and CDR2 is SMNVEV (reference sequence). The CDR3 nucleotides read TGTGCCAGCAGTTTCCTCGGACTAGCGGATGAGCAGTTCTTC. This gives the protein CASSFLGLADEQFF.

As concerns this clonotype: Just one base apart from a much larger clone, this may be a read error. The chain has TRBV10-3 and TRBJ1-5; 8 bases align to TRBD1. There are 16 residues in the CDR3. Germline CDR1 reads ENHRY; CDR2 reads SYGVKD. Losses at the gene ends were 2 bases for V and 0 bases for J; bases not matched to a gene: 3. The CDR3 DNA reads as TGTGCCATCAGTGAGCCGACAGGGGCTAGCAATCAGCCCCAGCATTTT. It codes for CAISEPTGASNQPQHF.